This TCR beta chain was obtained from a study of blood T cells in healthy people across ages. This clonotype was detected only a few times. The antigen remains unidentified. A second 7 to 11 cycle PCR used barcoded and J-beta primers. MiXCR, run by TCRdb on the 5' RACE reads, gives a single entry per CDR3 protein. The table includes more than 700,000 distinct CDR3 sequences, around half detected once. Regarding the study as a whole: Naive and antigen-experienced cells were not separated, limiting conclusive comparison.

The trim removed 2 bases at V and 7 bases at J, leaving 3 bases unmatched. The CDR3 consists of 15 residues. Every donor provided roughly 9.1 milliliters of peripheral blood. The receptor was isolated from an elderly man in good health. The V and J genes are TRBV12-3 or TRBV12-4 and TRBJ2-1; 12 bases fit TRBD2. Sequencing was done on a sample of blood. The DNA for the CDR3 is TGTGCCAGCAGTTTACTAGCGGGAGGGCTAAATGAGCAGTTCTTC. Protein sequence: CASSLLAGGLNEQFF.